These 9 T cell receptor beta chains came from one sample sequenced in a study of T cell responses to AZD1222 COVID-19 vaccine. This table comes from immunoSEQ multiplex PCR, and its TCRdb copy is limited to in-frame clones, with some not included. The sample has some 150,000 clones, around 89% seen once. Sequenced material: peripheral blood, taken on day 0 of AZD1222 vaccination. Receptor source: an adult in good health.

CDR3 sequence: CASSPSRGSGANVLTF. CDR3 in DNA: TGTGCCAGCAGCCCTTCTCGGGGCTCTGGGGCCAACGTCCTGACTTTC. V gene TRBV7-3 combines with J gene TRBJ2-6; possibly TRBD2 for D (5 bases). Trimming took off 5 bases at V and 0 bases at J, with 11 bases between the two ends. Germline V gives CDR1 SGHTA, CDR2 FQGTGA. The CDR3 contains 16 residues.

The genes are TRBV5-8 and TRBJ1-3; D is ambiguous. Trimming stripped 4 bases from V and 0 bases from J, with 17 bases between. This CDR3 comprises 17 residues. Germline V lookup: CDR1 SGHTS, CDR2 YDEGEE. The CDR3 sequence: CASSRSRAESSGNTIYF. DNA of the CDR3: TGTGCCAGCAGCCGGTCTCGGGCCGAGAGCTCTGGAAACACCATATATTTT. The full variable domain, completed using reference TRBV5-8 and TRBJ1-3, is EAGVTQSPTHLIKTRGQQATLRCSPISGHTSVYWYQQALGLGLQFLLWYDEGEERNRGNFPPRFSGRQFPNYSSELNVNALELEDSALYLCASSRSRAESSGNTIYFGEGSWLTVV.

The rearrangement uses TRBV2 and TRBJ1-2, with 7 bases lining up with TRBD1. Trimming cost V 3 bases and J 6 bases; bases outside gene matches: 7. The CDR3 is made up of 14 amino acids. Germline lookup yields CDR1 SNHLY and CDR2 FYNNEI. CDR3 coding DNA: TGTGCCAGCAGTGAGTTACAGGGGTCCCATGGCTACACCTTC. This sequence encodes CASSELQGSHGYTF.

The chain links TRBV30 to TRBJ1-3; D gene unclear. Trimming took off 0 bases at V and 0 bases at J, with 24 bases between the two ends. There are 20 residues in the CDR3. Per germline, CDR1 GTSNPN and CDR2 SVGIG (reference sequence). In DNA form, the CDR3 reads TGTGCCTGGAGTGTTGATCGGATCTATTCTGGGCATTACTCTGGAAACACCATATATTTT. Its protein product is CAWSVDRIYSGHYSGNTIYF.

The rearrangement joins TRBV15 to TRBJ2-5; 9 bases map to TRBD2. J was trimmed by 5 bases and V by 2 bases; bases with no gene match: 9. Germline V gene data show CDR1 as LNHNV and CDR2 as YYDKDF (reference sequence). CDR3 length equals 16 residues. This chain's CDR3 is CATSRLAGLREETQYF. The CDR3 DNA sequence: TGTGCCACCAGCAGACTAGCGGGATTAAGGGAGGAGACCCAGTACTTC.

CDR3 nucleotides: TGCGCCAGCAGGCCGGGACAGCCCTCCTACGAGCAGTACTTC. Its protein is CASRPGQPSYEQYF. V and J are TRBV5-1 and TRBJ2-7; 7 nucleotides line up with TRBD1. Trimming took 5 bases from V and 0 from J; bases not matched to a gene: 5. The CDR3 is 14 amino acids. Germline values: CDR1 SGHRS, CDR2 YFSETQ. Full variable domain (remainder filled in from reference TRBV5-1 and TRBJ2-7): KAGVTQTPRYLIKTRGQQVTLSCSPISGHRSVSWYQQTPGQGLQFLFEYFSETQRNKGNFPGRFSGRQFSNSRSEMNVSTLELGDSALYLCASRPGQPSYEQYFGPGTRLTVT.

The chain joins TRBV30 to TRBJ1-1; D not resolved. Germline values: CDR1 GTSNPN, CDR2 SVGIG (reference sequence). V lost 1 base to trimming and J lost 1 base, with 13 bases between them. This CDR3 has 15 amino acids. CDR3 region: CAWSGAETANTEAFF. In nucleotides, the CDR3 is TGTGCCTGGAGTGGGGCCGAAACGGCGAACACTGAAGCTTTCTTT.

The chain joins TRBV12-3 or TRBV12-4 to TRBJ2-7; TRBD2 might be the D (5 bases). The V gene lost 5 bases and the J gene lost 2 bases, with 10 bases spanning the gap. The CDR3 totals 13 residues. CDR3 residues: CASSPPGTYEQYF. The CDR3, as DNA: TGTGCCAGCAGTCCCCCCGGGACCTACGAGCAGTACTTC.

The rearrangement uses TRBV6-5 and TRBJ1-6; a possible D gene is TRBD1 (6 bases). The CDR3 contains 12 residues. Deletions cut 6 bases from V and 14 bases from J, with 14 bases between. Germline loops: CDR1 MNHEY, CDR2 SVGAGI. Here the CDR3 reads CASRSAGVSLHF. The DNA of the CDR3 is TGTGCCAGCAGATCAGCAGGGGTATCCCTCCACTTT.